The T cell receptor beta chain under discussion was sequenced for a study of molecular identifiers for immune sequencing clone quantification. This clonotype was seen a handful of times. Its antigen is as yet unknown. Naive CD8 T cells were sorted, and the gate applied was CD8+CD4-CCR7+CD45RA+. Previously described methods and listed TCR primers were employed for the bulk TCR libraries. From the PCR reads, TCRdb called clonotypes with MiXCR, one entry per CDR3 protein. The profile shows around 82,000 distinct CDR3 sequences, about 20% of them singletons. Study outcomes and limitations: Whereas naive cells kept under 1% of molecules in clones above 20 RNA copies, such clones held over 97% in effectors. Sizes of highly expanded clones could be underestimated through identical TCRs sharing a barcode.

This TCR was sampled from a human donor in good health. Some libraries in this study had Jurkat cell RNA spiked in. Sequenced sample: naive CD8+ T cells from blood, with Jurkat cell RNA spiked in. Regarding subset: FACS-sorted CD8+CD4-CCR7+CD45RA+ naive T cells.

CDR3 DNA: TGTGCCAGCAGTTTTTCGCAGGGAGTGGGTAACTCCTATAATTCACCCCTCCACTTT. Its protein product is CASSFSQGVGNSYNSPLHF. This rearrangement joins TRBV12-3 or TRBV12-4 to TRBJ1-6; D is perhaps TRBD1 (5 bases). This CDR3 is built from 19 residues. The V and J ends lost 3 bases and 0 bases respectively, with 18 bases between them.